Sequencing of this TCR beta chain was carried out in a study of early T cells in non-severe SARS-CoV-2 infection. General study results and limits: Anti-spike CD8 specificities were favored by VDJdb matching, whose results missed private and CD4 specificities.

V gave up 4 bases and J gave up 8 bases, with 9 bases separating them. CDR1 and CDR2 from the germline V gene are SQVTM and ANQGSEA. This CDR3 comprises 11 residues. Separate cDNA molecules each had unique molecular identifiers attached to them. In TCRdb, the 5' RACE reads were re-called with MiXCR into one record per CDR3 protein. Of approximately 23,000 distinct CDR3 sequences in the sample, about 4.7% are singletons; the top ten hold 10%. By share of the sample, this clonotype is medium-sized. Its antigen remains unidentified. The rearrangement uses TRBV29-1 and TRBJ2-1; perhaps TRBD1 as D (5 bases). This clonotype originated in an adult who was a healthcare worker with PCR-confirmed SARS-CoV-2 infection or an uninfected control (not recorded which). The specimen sequenced was whole blood. CDR3 in DNA: TGCAGCGTTGGTCAGGGCTATGAGCAGTTCTTC. Translated, it gives CSVGQGYEQFF.